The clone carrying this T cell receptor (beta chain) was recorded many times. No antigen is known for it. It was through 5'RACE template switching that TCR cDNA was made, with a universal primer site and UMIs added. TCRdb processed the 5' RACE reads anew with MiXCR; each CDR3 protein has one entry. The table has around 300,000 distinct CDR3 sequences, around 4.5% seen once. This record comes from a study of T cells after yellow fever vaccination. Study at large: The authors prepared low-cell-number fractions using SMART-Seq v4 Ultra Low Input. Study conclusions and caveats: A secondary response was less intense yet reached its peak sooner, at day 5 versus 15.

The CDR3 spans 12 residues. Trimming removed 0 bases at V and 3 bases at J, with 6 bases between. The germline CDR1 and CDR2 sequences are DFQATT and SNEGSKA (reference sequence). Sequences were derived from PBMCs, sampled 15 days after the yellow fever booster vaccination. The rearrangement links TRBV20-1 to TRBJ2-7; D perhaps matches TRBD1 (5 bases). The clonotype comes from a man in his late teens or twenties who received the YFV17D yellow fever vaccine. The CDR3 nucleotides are TGCAGTGCTAGAGACAGGGACTACGAGCAGTACGTC. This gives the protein CSARDRDYEQYV.